The 26 T cell receptor beta chains below all came from one sample that was sequenced in a study of cytomegalovirus exposure and HLA in healthy donors. The PCR employed 60 Vbeta primers together with 13 Jbeta primers. Using immunoSEQ multiplex PCR, the repertoire was profiled, and TCRdb retains in-frame clones only, with some absent. The top ten clones hold around 2.9% of a sample with some 90,000 clones, around 75% of them seen once. Source material: PBMCs. All receptors derive from a man in his forties in good health and CMV-seronegative.

Remarks on this clone: Its ends do not fully match the called genes, so a read error is possible. The sample carries other DNA sequences with the same CDR3. The rearrangement uses TRBV29-1 and TRBJ2-7, with a weak D call TRBD2 (5 bases). This CDR3 region has 13 residues. Per the germline V gene, CDR1 is SQVTM and CDR2 is ANQGSEA. DNA of the CDR3: TGTAGCGTTGAAGACGGGAACTCCTACGAGCAGTACTTC. Translated, it gives CSVEDGNSYEQYF.

This clone was found once. V usage is TRBV28 and J usage is TRBJ1-3, with TRBD1 identical over 9 bases. The CDR3 length is 15 residues. Germline loops: CDR1 MDHEN, CDR2 SYDVKM. The junction had 3 bases not matched to a gene; V was cut back by 6 bases and J by 0 bases. CDR3 DNA sequence: TGTGCCAGCAGCTGGGACAGGGCCTCTGGAAACACCATATATTTT. Protein sequence: CASSWDRASGNTIYF.

This clone was observed a few times. This chain joins TRBV9 and TRBJ1-1; D is ambiguous. V was pared by 2 bases and J by 3 bases, with 11 bases between. The CDR3 extends over 14 amino acids. CDR1 is SGDLS and CDR2 is YYNGEE in the germline V gene. CDR3: CASSVAAMDTEAFF. The CDR3 DNA is TGTGCCAGCAGCGTGGCGGCTATGGACACTGAAGCTTTCTTT.

J is TRBJ2-2 and V is TRBV9; weak D call: TRBD2 (6 bases). Germline CDR1 SGDLS, CDR2 YYNGEE. V was cut by 4 bases and J by 2 bases, with 12 bases left in between. The CDR3 totals 15 residues. The CDR3 loop reads CASSSGTGNTGELFF. In DNA, the CDR3 is TGTGCCAGCAGCTCTGGGACTGGAAACACCGGGGAGCTGTTTTTT. The whole variable domain, filled in from reference TRBV9 and TRBJ2-2, reads DSGVTQTPKHLITATGQRVTLRCSPRSGDLSVYWYQQSLDQGLQFLIQYYNGEERAKGNILERFSAQQFPDLHSELNLSSLELGDSALYFCASSSGTGNTGELFFGEGSRLTVL.

The CDR3 loop is CASSAQRARTDTQYF. The CDR3 coding sequence is TGTGCCAGCAGCGCCCAGAGGGCCCGCACAGATACGCAGTATTTT. J is TRBJ2-3 and V is TRBV6-4, with a tentative D call TRBD2 (5 bases). CDR3 length: 15 residues. Germline loops: CDR1 MRHNA, CDR2 SNTAGT. V was cut by 6 bases and J by 1 base, with 14 bases left in between.

The V gene is TRBV11-1, the J gene TRBJ2-1, with D possibly TRBD1 on 6 matching bases. Germline values: CDR1 SGHAT, CDR2 FQDESV (reference sequence). This CDR3 region has 14 residues. Trimming left V 5 bases short and J 8 bases short, with 16 bases between. The CDR3 loop is CASSPLGPGDEQFF. The CDR3 region has the DNA TGTGCCAGCAGCCCCTTAGGGCCAGGGGATGAGCAGTTCTTC.

The rearrangement uses TRBV4-3 and TRBJ1-2; D ambiguous. V was shortened by 0 bases and J by 8 bases, with 13 bases between the two germline ends. CDR3 length equals 14 residues. Germline V CDR1 and CDR2: LGHNA, YSLEER. CDR3 in DNA: TGCGCCAGCAGCCAAGATATAGACTGGAGAGGCTACACCTTC. Protein: CASSQDIDWRGYTF.

The chain is built from TRBV18 and TRBJ2-7; the match to TRBD2 covers 15 bases. V lost 4 bases to trimming and J lost 2 bases; unmatched junction nucleotides: 6. The V gene's germline CDR1 is KGHSH and CDR2 LQKENI. CDR3 length: 17 amino acids. CDR3 residues: CASSLGLAGGVPYEQYF. CDR3 nucleotide sequence: TGTGCCAGCTCACTAGGACTAGCGGGGGGGGTCCCCTACGAGCAGTACTTC.

The V gene is TRBV7-2, the J gene TRBJ2-5; 11 bases agree with TRBD2. Germline loops: CDR1 SGHTA, CDR2 FQGNSA. The CDR3 sequence is 16 residues long. V trimming: 1 base; J trimming: 6 bases; junction bases outside the gene matches: 7. The CDR3 nucleotides read TGTGCCAGCAGCTTAGGACTAGCGGGGCCTGTGAAGACCCAGTACTTC. As protein: CASSLGLAGPVKTQYF.

The rearrangement joins TRBV19 to TRBJ1-5; D possibly corresponds to TRBD1 (5 bases). The CDR3 is 15 residues long. V lost 4 bases and J lost 7, with 17 bases in between. Germline CDR1 reads LNHDA; CDR2 reads SQIVND (reference sequence). The CDR3 DNA is TGTGCCAGTAGTAGGTTGGGGCAGGGTCGACAGCCCCAGCATTTT. Its protein product is CASSRLGQGRQPQHF.

This rearrangement joins TRBV7-2 to TRBJ2-4; tentatively, D is TRBD1 (5 bases). V was trimmed by 2 bases and J by 9 bases, leaving 14 bases between them. Germline V CDR1 and CDR2: SGHTA, FQGNSA. This CDR3 contains 14 residues. In DNA form, the CDR3 reads TGTGCCAGCAGCTTACTGACCCAGGGCTCCATTCAGTACTTC. This codes for CASSLLTQGSIQYF.

The chain is built from TRBV13 and TRBJ2-7, with D tentatively TRBD2 (6 bases). The germline V gene encodes CDR1 PRHDT and CDR2 FYEKMQ (reference sequence). This CDR3 spans 17 amino acids. V was cut by 4 bases and J by 1 base, with 20 bases left in between. The CDR3 is CASSYATGLLGSYEQYF. The CDR3 DNA sequence: TGTGCCAGCAGCTATGCAACGGGACTGCTGGGGTCCTACGAGCAGTACTTC.

CDR3 protein: CASSPDRDRVYNEQFF. As DNA, the CDR3 is TGTGCCAGCAGCCCCGACCGGGACAGGGTGTACAATGAGCAGTTCTTC. The chain uses TRBV7-2 and TRBJ2-1; 9 bases align to TRBD1. The CDR3 length is 16 residues. Trimming cost V 5 bases and J 4 bases; bases outside gene matches: 9. CDR1 is SGHTA and CDR2 is FQGNSA in the germline V gene.

The J gene is TRBJ2-1, the V gene TRBV9, with TRBD2 identical over 8 bases. The J segment lost 10 bases and the V segment lost 2 bases, leaving 2 bases of the junction unmatched. The CDR3 has 12 amino acids. Germline V gives CDR1 SGDLS, CDR2 YYNGEE. CDR3 protein: CASSVRGAEQFF. CDR3 in DNA: TGTGCCAGCAGCGTGCGGGGGGCCGAGCAGTTCTTC.

The chain couples TRBV6-4 to TRBJ1-4; no definite D call. V was clipped by 3 bases and J by 3 bases, with 26 bases between them. From germline, CDR1 is MRHNA and CDR2 SNTAGT. The CDR3 loop spans 20 amino acids. For the CDR3, the DNA is TGTGCCAGCAGTGATTACCCTCGACACACCTCCGCCTCCGCTAATGAAAAACTGTTTTTT. Protein product: CASSDYPRHTSASANEKLFF.

The chain employs TRBV29-1 and TRBJ2-1, with 8 bases that match TRBD1. The CDR3 has 13 amino acids. Germline-derived CDR1 and CDR2 are SQVTM and ANQGSEA. The V gene end was trimmed by 5 bases and the J gene end by 4 bases; junction bases not matched to a gene: 4. This CDR3 is CSVQGAKYNEQFF. For the CDR3, the DNA is TGCAGCGTTCAGGGGGCCAAATACAATGAGCAGTTCTTC.

J is TRBJ1-2 and V is TRBV29-1; D not certain. V was pared by 5 bases and J by 2 bases, with 6 bases between. Per germline, CDR1 SQVTM and CDR2 ANQGSEA. The CDR3 consists of 11 residues. CDR3 region: CSVSPNYGYTF. The CDR3 DNA sequence: TGCAGCGTTTCTCCCAACTATGGCTACACCTTC.

The chain recombines TRBV10-3 with TRBJ2-3; 7 positions match TRBD1. CDR1 is ENHRY and CDR2 is SYGVKD in the germline V gene. The J segment lost 7 bases and the V segment lost 2 bases, leaving 9 bases of the junction unmatched. CDR3 length: 15 amino acids. CDR3 protein: CAISEIGGVRNTQYF. DNA of the CDR3: TGTGCCATCAGTGAGATAGGGGGCGTCAGGAATACGCAGTATTTT.

The V gene is TRBV5-1, the J gene TRBJ1-6; TRBD1 matches at 10 bases. CDR1 and CDR2 (germline): SGHRS, YFSETQ. V was clipped by 2 bases and J by 10 bases; unmatched bases: 9. CDR3 length: 16 residues. The CDR3, as DNA: TGCGCCAGCAGCTTTTATGTCGGGACAGGGGACTCACCCCTCCACTTT. Translating it yields CASSFYVGTGDSPLHF.

The rearrangement links TRBV19 to TRBJ1-2; TRBD1 is a possible D gene (6 bases). The CDR3 covers 14 residues. The V gene lost 5 bases and the J gene lost 8 bases, with 18 bases spanning the gap. The germline CDR1 and CDR2 sequences are LNHDA and SQIVND (reference sequence). This chain's CDR3 is CASSVGQISRGYTF. The CDR3 nucleotides are TGTGCCAGTAGTGTGGGACAAATTTCGAGGGGCTACACCTTC.

This chain uses TRBV10-3 with TRBJ2-7; 10 bases are shared with TRBD2. Trimming removed 4 bases from V and 4 bases from J; junction bases left unmatched: 4. CDR3 length: 14 residues. Germline CDR1 ENHRY, CDR2 SYGVKD. CDR3 bases: TGTGCCATCAGTGTTAGCGGGGGGCCGTACGAGCAGTACTTC. Translated: CAISVSGGPYEQYF.

V and J are TRBV7-2 and TRBJ1-2, with TRBD1 identical over 8 bases. Germline V gene sequence: CDR1 SGHTA, CDR2 FQGNSA. The CDR3 has 15 amino acids. V was clipped by 5 bases and J by 6 bases; unmatched bases: 11. The CDR3 sequence is CASSLLRTGTDGYTF. The CDR3, as DNA: TGTGCCAGCAGCCTACTCCGGACAGGGACGGATGGCTACACCTTC.

The chain employs TRBV6-5 and TRBJ2-7; D perhaps matches TRBD2 (6 bases). The CDR3 consists of 15 residues. Trimming pared 3 bases from V and 2 bases from J, leaving 14 bases between. Germline-derived CDR1 and CDR2 are MNHEY and SVGAGI. The CDR3 region has the DNA TGTGCCAGCAGTTATGTCATCGCGGGGCCCTACGAGCAGTACTTC. Protein product: CASSYVIAGPYEQYF.

The J gene is TRBJ1-6, the V gene TRBV4-1; D is perhaps TRBD1 (6 bases). The V and J ends lost 4 bases and 15 bases respectively, with 25 bases between them. Germline assignment: CDR1 MGHRA and CDR2 YSYEKL. The CDR3 sequence is 16 residues long. CDR3 in amino acids: CASSPLRTSGTLDLHF. The CDR3 nucleotides are TGCGCCAGCAGCCCCCTGCGGACCTCCGGGACATTAGACCTCCACTTT.

V and J are TRBV5-6 and TRBJ1-4, with 7 bases aligning to TRBD1. This CDR3 is 15 amino acids long. The germline gives CDR1 SGHDT, CDR2 YYEEEE. Trimming removed 4 bases from V and 8 bases from J; junction bases left unmatched: 11. This CDR3 reads CASSLTGAAMEKLFF. Here the CDR3 DNA reads TGTGCCAGCAGCCTTACAGGGGCGGCTATGGAAAAACTGTTTTTT.

This rearrangement joins TRBV9 to TRBJ2-5; 7 bases are a match to TRBD1. This CDR3 has 12 residues. Germline V gene data show CDR1 as SGDLS and CDR2 as YYNGEE. V shed 4 bases and J 11 bases; nucleotides not matched to a gene: 8. CDR3 residues: CASSQGDTEQYF. CDR3 nucleotide sequence: TGTGCCAGCAGCCAGGGGGACACGGAGCAGTACTTC.